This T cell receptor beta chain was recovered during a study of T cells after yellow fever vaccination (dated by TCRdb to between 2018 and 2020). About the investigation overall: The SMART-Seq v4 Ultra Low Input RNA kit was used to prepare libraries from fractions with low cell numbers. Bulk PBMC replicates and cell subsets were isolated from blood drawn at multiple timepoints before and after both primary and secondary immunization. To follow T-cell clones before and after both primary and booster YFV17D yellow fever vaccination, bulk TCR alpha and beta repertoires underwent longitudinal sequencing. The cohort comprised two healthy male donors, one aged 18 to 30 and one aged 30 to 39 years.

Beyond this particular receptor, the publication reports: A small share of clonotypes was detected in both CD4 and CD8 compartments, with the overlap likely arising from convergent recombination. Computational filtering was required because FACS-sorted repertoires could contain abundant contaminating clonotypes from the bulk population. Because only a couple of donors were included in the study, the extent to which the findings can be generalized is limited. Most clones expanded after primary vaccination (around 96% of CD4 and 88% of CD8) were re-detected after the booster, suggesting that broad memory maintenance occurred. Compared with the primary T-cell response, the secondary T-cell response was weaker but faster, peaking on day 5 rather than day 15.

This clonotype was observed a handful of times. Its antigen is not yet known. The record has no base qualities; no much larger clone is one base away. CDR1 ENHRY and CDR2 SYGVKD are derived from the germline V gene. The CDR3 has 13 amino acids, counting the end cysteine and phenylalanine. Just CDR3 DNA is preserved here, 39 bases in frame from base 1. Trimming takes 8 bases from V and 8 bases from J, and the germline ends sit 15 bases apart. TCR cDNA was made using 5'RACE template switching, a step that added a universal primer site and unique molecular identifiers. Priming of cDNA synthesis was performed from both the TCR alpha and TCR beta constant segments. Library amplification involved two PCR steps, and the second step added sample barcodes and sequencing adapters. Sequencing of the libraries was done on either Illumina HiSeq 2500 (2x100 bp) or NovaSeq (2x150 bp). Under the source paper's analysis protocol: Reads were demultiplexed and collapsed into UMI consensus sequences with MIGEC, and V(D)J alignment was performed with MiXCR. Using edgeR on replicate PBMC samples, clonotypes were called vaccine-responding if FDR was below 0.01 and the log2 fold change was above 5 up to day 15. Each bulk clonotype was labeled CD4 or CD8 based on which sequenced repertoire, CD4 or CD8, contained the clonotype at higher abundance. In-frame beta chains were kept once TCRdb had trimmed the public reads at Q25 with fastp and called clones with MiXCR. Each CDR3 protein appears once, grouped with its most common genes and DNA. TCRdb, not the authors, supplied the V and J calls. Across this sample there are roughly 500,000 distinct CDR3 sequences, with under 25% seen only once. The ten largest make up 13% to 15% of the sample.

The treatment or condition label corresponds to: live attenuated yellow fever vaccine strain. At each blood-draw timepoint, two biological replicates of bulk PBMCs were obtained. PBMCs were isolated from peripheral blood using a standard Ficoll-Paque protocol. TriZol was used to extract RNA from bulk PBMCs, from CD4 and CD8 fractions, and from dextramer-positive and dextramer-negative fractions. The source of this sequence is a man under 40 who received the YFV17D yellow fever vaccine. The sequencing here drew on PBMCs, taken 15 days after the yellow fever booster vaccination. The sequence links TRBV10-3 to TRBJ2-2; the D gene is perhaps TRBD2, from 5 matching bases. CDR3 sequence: CAIRLPLSGELFF. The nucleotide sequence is TGTGCCATCCGACTACCACTCTCTGGGGAGCTGTTTTTT.